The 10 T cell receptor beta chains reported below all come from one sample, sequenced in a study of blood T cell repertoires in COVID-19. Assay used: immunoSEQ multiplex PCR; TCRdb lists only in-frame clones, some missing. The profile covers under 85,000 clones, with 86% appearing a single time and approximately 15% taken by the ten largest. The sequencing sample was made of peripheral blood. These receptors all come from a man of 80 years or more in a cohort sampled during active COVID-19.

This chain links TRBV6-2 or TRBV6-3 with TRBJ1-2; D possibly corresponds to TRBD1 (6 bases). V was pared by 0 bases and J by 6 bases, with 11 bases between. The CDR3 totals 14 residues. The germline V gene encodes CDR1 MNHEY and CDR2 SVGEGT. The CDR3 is CASSYSRQDDGYTF. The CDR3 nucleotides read TGTGCCAGCAGTTACTCCCGACAGGACGATGGCTACACCTTC.

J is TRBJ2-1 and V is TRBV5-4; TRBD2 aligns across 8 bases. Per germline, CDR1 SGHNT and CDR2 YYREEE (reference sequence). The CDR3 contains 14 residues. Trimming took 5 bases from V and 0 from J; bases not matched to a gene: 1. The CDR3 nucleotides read TGTGCCAGCAGTCTAGCGGGCTCCTACAATGAGCAGTTCTTC. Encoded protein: CASSLAGSYNEQFF.

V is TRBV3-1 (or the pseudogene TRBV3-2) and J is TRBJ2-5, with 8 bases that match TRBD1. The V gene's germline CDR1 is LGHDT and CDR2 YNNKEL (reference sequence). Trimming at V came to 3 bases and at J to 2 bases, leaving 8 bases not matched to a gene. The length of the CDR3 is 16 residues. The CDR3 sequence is CASSHRDRGHQETQYF. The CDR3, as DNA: TGTGCCAGCAGCCACCGAGACAGGGGACATCAAGAGACCCAGTACTTC.

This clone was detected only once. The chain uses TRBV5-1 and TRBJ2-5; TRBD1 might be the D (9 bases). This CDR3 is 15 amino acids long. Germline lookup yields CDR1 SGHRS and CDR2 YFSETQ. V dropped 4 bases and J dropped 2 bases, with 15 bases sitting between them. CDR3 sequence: CASSPGGTGQETQYF. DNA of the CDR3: TGCGCCAGCAGCCCGGGAGGGACAGGGCAAGAGACCCAGTACTTC.

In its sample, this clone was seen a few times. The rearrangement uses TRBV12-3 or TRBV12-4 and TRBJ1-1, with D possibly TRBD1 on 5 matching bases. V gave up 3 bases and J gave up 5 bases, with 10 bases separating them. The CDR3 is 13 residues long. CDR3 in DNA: TGTGCCAGCAGTTTGACGGGGGATACTGAAGCTTTCTTT. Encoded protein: CASSLTGDTEAFF.

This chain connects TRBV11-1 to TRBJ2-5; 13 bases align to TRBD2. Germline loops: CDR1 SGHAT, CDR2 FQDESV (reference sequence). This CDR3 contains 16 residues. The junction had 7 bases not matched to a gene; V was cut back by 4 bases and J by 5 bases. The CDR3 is CASSSRLAGGLETQYF. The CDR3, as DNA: TGTGCCAGCAGCTCGCGACTAGCGGGGGGTTTGGAGACCCAGTACTTC.

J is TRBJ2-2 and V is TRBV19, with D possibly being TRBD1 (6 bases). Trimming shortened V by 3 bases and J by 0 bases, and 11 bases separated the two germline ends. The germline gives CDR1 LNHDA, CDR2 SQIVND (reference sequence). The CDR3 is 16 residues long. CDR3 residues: CASSIPTGSNTGELFF. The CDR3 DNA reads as TGTGCCAGTAGTATCCCGACAGGATCGAACACCGGGGAGCTGTTTTTT.

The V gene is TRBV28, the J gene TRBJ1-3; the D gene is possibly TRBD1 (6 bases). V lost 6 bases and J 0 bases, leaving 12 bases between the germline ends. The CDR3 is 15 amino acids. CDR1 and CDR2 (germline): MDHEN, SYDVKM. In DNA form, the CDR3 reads TGTGCCAGCAGCCAAGGGGGAGACTCTGGAAACACCATATATTTT. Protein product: CASSQGGDSGNTIYF.

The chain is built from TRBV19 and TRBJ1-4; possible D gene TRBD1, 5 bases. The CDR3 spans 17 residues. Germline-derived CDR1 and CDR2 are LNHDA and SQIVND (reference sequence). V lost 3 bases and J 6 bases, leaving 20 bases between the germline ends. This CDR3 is CASSIGAGTPFYEKLFF. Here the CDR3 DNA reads TGTGCCAGTAGTATTGGTGCGGGGACCCCCTTTTATGAAAAACTGTTTTTT.

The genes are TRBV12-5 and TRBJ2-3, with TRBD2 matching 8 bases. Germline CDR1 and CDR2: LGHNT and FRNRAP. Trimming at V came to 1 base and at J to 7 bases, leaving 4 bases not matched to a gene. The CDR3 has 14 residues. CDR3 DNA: TGTGCTAGTGGTTTGGGCGGGGGGCCGTATACGCAGTATTTT. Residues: CASGLGGGPYTQYF.